This TCR beta chain appears in the sequencing data of a study of OX40 agonist ivuxolimab in advanced cancers. Study information: Patients' therapy was ivuxolimab, an antibody that acts as an agonist of OX40 (CD134). Patients treated during dose escalation were battling hepatocellular carcinoma, melanoma, renal cell or head and neck cancer. Ivuxolimab doses were 0.01, 0.1, 0.3, 1.5, 3 or 10 mg/kg every 2 weeks.

TCRdb's copy holds only in-frame clones and misses some; the assay was immunoSEQ multiplex PCR. The data show approximately 69,000 clones, around 90% seen once. Germline V lookup: CDR1 SGHTA, CDR2 FQGNSA. CDR3 length: 15 amino acids. Trimming removed 1 base from V and 3 bases from J, with 10 bases in between. V gene TRBV7-2 combines with J gene TRBJ2-1; possible D gene TRBD2, 6 bases. This specimen was CD4+ or CD8+ T cells sorted from blood, taken in a trial of the OX40 agonist ivuxolimab. This sequence was found in an adult with an advanced solid tumor such as melanoma, head and neck, liver or kidney cancer. CDR3 loop: CASSLGSGHYNEQFF. The DNA of the CDR3 is TGTGCCAGCAGCTTAGGTAGCGGCCACTACAATGAGCAGTTCTTC.